These 8 T cell receptor beta chains share one sample of origin, sequenced in a study of tumor-infiltrating lymphocytes in oesophageal squamous cell carcinoma. TCRdb used MiXCR to reprocess the PCR reads, holding one entry per CDR3 protein. This table holds about 21,000 distinct CDR3 sequences, around two fifths found once. Sequencing was carried out using esophageal tumor tissue. The receptor source for this set is a male donor with esophageal squamous cell carcinoma.

About this clonotype itself: Just one base apart from a much larger clone, this may be a read error. The J gene is TRBJ2-5, the V gene TRBV11-1; TRBD2 agrees at 8 bases. The CDR3 has 13 residues. Germline loops: CDR1 SGHAT, CDR2 FQDESV (reference sequence). J was trimmed by 11 bases and V by 5 bases; bases with no gene match: 10. This CDR3 is CASSVGLVNEQYF. For the CDR3, the DNA is TGTGCCAGCAGCGTGGGACTAGTTAATGAGCAGTACTTC.

The rearrangement links TRBV6-1 to TRBJ2-3, with 7 nucleotides matching TRBD1. This CDR3 has 13 amino acids. V dropped 8 bases and J dropped 1; count of bases not matched to a gene: 3. Germline CDR1 MNHNS, CDR2 SASEGT. CDR3 region: CASRDRGTDTQYF. DNA for the CDR3: TGTGCCAGCCGGGACAGAGGCACAGATACGCAGTATTTT.

The chain employs TRBV7-8 and TRBJ1-1; no clear D. The assigned J gene may be wrong: the sequence end matches TRBJ1-3 better. Germline CDR1 SGHVS, CDR2 FQNEAQ. The CDR3 contains 19 residues. As DNA, the CDR3 is TGTGCCAGCAGCTTAGGTCAGCCGGCCCCGTGGGGCTCTGGAAACACCATATATTTT. It codes for CASSLGQPAPWGSGNTIYF.

This clonotype is medium-sized in the sample. This chain connects TRBV7-2 to TRBJ2-7, with TRBD2 matching over 15 bases. J was trimmed by 0 bases and V by 5 bases; bases with no gene match: 8. Germline-derived CDR1 and CDR2 are SGHTA and FQGNSA. The CDR3 spans 18 residues. CDR3 bases: TGTGCCAGCAGCGCCATGGGACTAGCGGGAGGACCCTCCTACGAGCAGTACTTC. This encodes CASSAMGLAGGPSYEQYF.

By share, this clonotype counts as medium-sized (0.01 to 0.1%). The CDR3 region is CASSLMAQETQYF. The CDR3 DNA is TGTGCCAGCAGCTTAATGGCACAAGAGACCCAGTACTTC. V gene TRBV7-3 combines with J gene TRBJ2-5; D not certain. Germline V gene data show CDR1 as SGHTA and CDR2 as FQGTGA. Trimming cost V 1 base and J 2 bases, with 5 bases left between them. This CDR3 is 13 amino acids long.

A note on this clonotype: Likely a read error: the CDR3 ends without its conserved phenylalanine or tryptophan. Because the CDR3's place on the DNA is in doubt, the DNA is left out and the CDR3 is given as listed by TCRdb. CDR3 residues: CASSLGGG. The J gene is TRBJ2-4, the V gene TRBV7-2; the table's TRBD2 call for D was not verified on the DNA. The germline CDR1 and CDR2 sequences are SGHTA and FQGNSA. Inclusive of both ends, the CDR3 amounts to 8 amino acids.

This clonotype was seen a few times. V usage is TRBV6-1 and J usage is TRBJ2-5, with D possibly matching TRBD1 (7 bases). The J call may be in error: the DNA end matches TRBJ2-7 better. The length of the CDR3 is 16 residues. Germline assignment: CDR1 MNHNS and CDR2 SASEGT. CDR3: CASSEGLIRGAYEQYF. CDR3 bases: TGTGCCAGCAGTGAAGGTTTGATCAGGGGGGCCTACGAGCAGTACTTC.

The chain employs TRBV7-8 and TRBJ1-5; TRBD1 is a possible D gene (5 bases). The CDR3 is made up of 14 amino acids. Germline V gene data show CDR1 as SGHVS and CDR2 as FQNEAQ. V was clipped by 3 bases and J by 4 bases, with 10 bases between them. This CDR3 is CASSFGRGNQPQHF. CDR3 sequence (DNA): TGTGCCAGCAGCTTCGGTCGGGGGAATCAGCCCCAGCATTTT.